This record covers a single T cell receptor (beta chain). Its antigen is not identified. The data stem from a study of T cell clonotyping in hematopoietic cell transplantation. General study findings and limits: Recipient TCR diversity dropped after transplant; expanded clonotypes rose from day 30 to 180.

The assay was immunoSEQ multiplex PCR, and TCRdb's table has in-frame clones only and misses some. Among 9,900 or so clones, 75% to 85% were seen once, and the ten largest hold roughly 7.9%. The source is a female patient aged 40-49 years who had an allogeneic stem cell transplant from a related donor, so T cells may come from the graft donor. Some clones in this sample may be carry-over from other donors' samples. The specimen was PBMCs, collected 30 days after allogeneic stem cell transplant.

The DNA for the CDR3 is TGTGCCAGCAGCCGGGGAGGGGGAGGGTACAATCAGCCCCAGCATTTT. Encoded protein: CASSRGGGGYNQPQHF. The rearrangement uses TRBV7-2 and TRBJ1-5, with a tentative D call TRBD1 (6 bases). V was trimmed by 5 bases and J by 3 bases, leaving 17 bases between them. Germline CDR1 is SGHTA and CDR2 is FQGNSA. The length of the CDR3 is 16 residues.